This T cell receptor beta chain was identified in a study of persistence of HIV-infected CD4 T cells. On the study more broadly: The sample holds CD4+ T cells responsive to CMV or HIV-1 Gag.

The libraries were made with immunoSEQ version 4 in survey mode. TCRdb keeps only in-frame clones here, not all; method: immunoSEQ multiplex PCR. The table shows approximately 26,000 clones, with 78% occurring only once. Cells were stimulated with CMV-infected fibroblast lysates at 10 ug/mL. Memory cells lacking CD40L and CD69 with high CD45RO were sorted. An 18-hour stimulation of CD8-depleted PBMCs used anti-CD28/CD49d costimulation, CD40-blocking antibody and enfuvirtide. The CDR3 extends over 13 amino acids. Deletions cut 4 bases from V and 8 bases from J, with 11 bases between. Germline CDR1 and CDR2: SGHTA and FQGTGA. The count of this clone is one. The target antigen is unknown.

The chain is built from TRBV7-3 and TRBJ2-2; tentative D call: TRBD1 (5 bases). This clonotype was sampled from an adult woman with HIV who was CMV-seropositive. Sequences were derived from CD4+ T cells sorted from PBMCs after roughly 19-hour stimulation, sampled from a patient who received antiretroviral therapy. The CDR3 DNA follows: TGTGCCAGCAGCTCCTCTCCAGGGGGGGAGCTGTTTTTT. Translated: CASSSSPGGELFF.